The clone carrying this TCR beta chain showed up many times. The entry originates in a study of T cells in Graves' hyperthyroidism and ophthalmopathy. This CDR3 comprises 14 residues. Trimming left V 10 bases short and J 0 bases short, with 14 bases between. TCR beta CDR3 region amplification was performed from RNA transcripts. HTBI primers drove first-round RT-PCR of the TCR CDR3. A single record per CDR3 protein comes from TCRdb applying MiXCR to the multiplex PCR reads. This sample has some 600,000 distinct CDR3 sequences; 11% to 15% occur once, and the top ten carry 5.8%. The J gene is TRBJ2-3, the V gene TRBV12-3 or TRBV12-4; perhaps TRBD2 as D (6 bases). The receptor was isolated from a woman aged 25-40 years with Graves' hyperthyroidism that later progressed to Graves' ophthalmopathy. The specimen was blood. The chain's CDR3 is CATGEGGSTDTQYF. The CDR3 DNA reads as TGTGCCACCGGAGAGGGAGGTAGCACAGATACGCAGTATTTT.